These T cell receptor beta chains were read from a single sample in a study of OX40 agonist ivuxolimab in advanced cancers. Using immunoSEQ multiplex PCR, the repertoire was profiled, and TCRdb retains in-frame clones only, with some absent. Here the sample spans tens of thousands of clones, 85% to 90% being singletons. This sample comprised CD4+ or CD8+ T cells sorted from blood, obtained in a trial of the OX40 agonist ivuxolimab. The receptors come from an adult with an advanced solid tumor such as melanoma, head and neck, liver or kidney cancer. Both conserved end residues are part of each CDR3. The order of the fields is CDR3 length, V gene, D gene, J gene, clone size, CDR3 protein, CDR3 DNA. D genes are given only for firm matches. The size field is filled for only some rows; it gives once, few, many or a size class.

14,TRBV29-1,TRBD2,TRBJ2-3,-,CSVGGSGSRHTQYF,TGCAGCGTTGGAGGTAGCGGGAGTCGACATACGCAGTATTTT
17,TRBV4-1,TRBD1,TRBJ2-7,once,CASSQVGGTGDGYEQYF,TGCGCCAGCAGCCAAGTCGGCGGGACAGGGGATGGGTACGAGCAGTACTTC
11,TRBV7-6,-,TRBJ1-3,-,CASRGGNTIYF,TGTGCCAGCAGAGGTGGAAACACCATATATTTT
14,TRBV5-6,-,TRBJ1-1,-,CASSLYVFTTEAFF,TGTGCCAGCAGCTTATATGTATTTACCACTGAAGCTTTCTTT
14,TRBV5-1,-,TRBJ2-7,-,CASSWTRGSYEQYF,TGCGCCAGCAGCTGGACAAGGGGCTCCTACGAGCAGTACTTC
16,TRBV9,-,TRBJ2-5,-,CASSANRVGVGETQYF,TGTGCCAGCAGCGCCAACAGGGTGGGGGTTGGGGAGACCCAGTACTTC
14,TRBV11-2,-,TRBJ2-5,-,CASSPGEEQETQYF,TGTGCCAGCAGCCCAGGCGAGGAACAAGAGACCCAGTACTTC
11,TRBV5-1,-,TRBJ2-7,-,CASRETYEQYF,TGCGCCAGCAGAGAAACCTACGAGCAGTACTTC
15,TRBV19,-,TRBJ1-5,-,CASSIQAVSNQPQHF,TGTGCCAGTAGTATTCAGGCAGTGAGCAATCAGCCCCAGCATTTT
14,TRBV5-4,-,TRBJ2-1,once,CASSLEGGQNEQFF,TGTGCCAGCAGCTTAGAAGGAGGGCAGAATGAGCAGTTCTTC
16,TRBV2,TRBD2,TRBJ2-5,once,CASSEGRGGVGETQYF,TGTGCCAGCAGTGAAGGTCGGGGAGGGGTAGGAGAGACCCAGTACTTC
11,TRBV6-1,-,TRBJ1-1,-,CASSYGPEAFF,TGTGCCAGCAGTTACGGACCTGAAGCTTTCTTT